The present T cell receptor (beta chain) was sequenced within a study of cytomegalovirus exposure and HLA in healthy donors. The sample holds a few counts of this clone. Primers: 60 Vbeta forward and 13 Jbeta reverse. The protocol was immunoSEQ multiplex PCR, while the TCRdb copy is restricted to in-frame clones and leaves out a portion. The sample lists 95,000 to 150,000 clones, under 80% seen once, with approximately 13% in the top ten. The trim removed 6 bases at V and 5 bases at J, leaving 3 bases unmatched. Germline V gives CDR1 MRHNA, CDR2 SNTAGT. This CDR3 spans 13 amino acids. Sequenced material: PBMCs. J is TRBJ2-2 and V is TRBV6-4, with 7 bases identical to TRBD1. The TCR was taken from a woman aged 55-70 years in good health and CMV-seropositive. For the CDR3, the DNA is TGTGCCAGCAGAACGACAGGGACCGGGGAGCTGTTTTTT. Translating it yields CASRTTGTGELFF.